The sequence of this T cell receptor (beta chain) was determined in a study of T cell responses to AZD1222 COVID-19 vaccine. Study-level results: There were vaccine-associated CD4 TCRs across spike, dominant at 160-218 and 743-854. Clonal diversity was possibly underestimated; the donors were predominantly white British and more often female. The number of AZD1222 recipients seropositive at baseline was only 6 or 7. Spike-specific TCR breadth and depth grew following two AZD1222 doses.

Profiling relied on immunoSEQ multiplex PCR, and the TCRdb table lists in-frame clones only, not all of them. The sample includes about 110,000 clones, about 87% seen only once; the top ten take around 1.5%. The V and J ends lost 8 bases and 1 base, in that order; junction bases with no gene match: 2. Germline loops: CDR1 KGHSH, CDR2 LQKENI. The CDR3 runs to 13 residues. About this clone itself: What it binds is unknown.

The material was peripheral blood, obtained on day 0 of AZD1222 vaccination. The sequence came from an adult in good health. The chain carries TRBV18 and TRBJ1-1; 9 bases are shared with TRBD1. The CDR3 reads CASRGQGNTEAFF. CDR3 nucleotide sequence: TGTGCCAGCAGGGGACAGGGGAACACTGAAGCTTTCTTT. Drawing the rest from reference TRBV18 and TRBJ1-1, the complete variable domain is NAGVMQNPRHLVRRRGQEARLRCSPMKGHSHVYWYRQLPEEGLKFMVYLQKENIIDESGMPKERFSAEFPKEGPSILRIQQVVRGDSAAYFCASRGQGNTEAFFGQGTRLTVV.